The next 32 T cell receptor beta chains were all read from a single sample in a study of T cells in Graves' hyperthyroidism and ophthalmopathy. Amplification of TCR beta CDR3 regions was performed using RNA transcripts as template. During a first-round RT-PCR of the TCR CDR3, the HTBI primer set was used. TCRdb reprocessed the multiplex PCR reads via MiXCR and lists one record per CDR3 protein. Here the sample spans approximately 400,000 distinct CDR3 sequences, about a sixth being singletons. Input material: blood. These receptors all come from a young woman with Graves' hyperthyroidism.

This clonotype was counted at least ten times. This chain uses TRBV6-1 with TRBJ2-3; a possible D gene is TRBD2 (7 bases). Trimming shortened V by 4 bases and J by 3 bases, and 14 bases separated the two germline ends. The CDR3 covers 15 residues. Germline CDR1 MNHNS, CDR2 SASEGT. CDR3 in DNA: TGTGCCAGCAGTGCGGGGGGCCGTTTGACAGATACGCAGTATTTT. Amino acid sequence: CASSAGGRLTDTQYF.

This clonotype was observed at least ten times. The chain recombines TRBV28 with TRBJ1-4; D ambiguous. The CDR3 is 16 amino acids. The V gene lost 4 bases and the J gene lost 2 bases, with 14 bases spanning the gap. The V gene's germline CDR1 is MDHEN and CDR2 SYDVKM. The CDR3 sequence is CASSYADGSTNEKLFF. CDR3 DNA sequence: TGTGCCAGCAGTTATGCGGACGGATCTACTAATGAAAAACTGTTTTTT.

This clonotype was detected only a few times. The V gene is TRBV30, the J gene TRBJ1-2, with unresolved D. This CDR3 spans 12 amino acids. CDR1 and CDR2 (germline): GTSNPN, SVGIG (reference sequence). V lost 0 bases, J lost 8 bases, and 10 bases lay in between. The CDR3 region is CAWSVSGYGYTF. CDR3 DNA sequence: TGTGCCTGGAGTGTATCGGGGTACGGCTACACCTTC.

Ten or more counts support this clonotype. The chain employs TRBV20-1 and TRBJ1-5, with D possibly matching TRBD1 (6 bases). This CDR3 spans 15 amino acids. The germline gives CDR1 DFQATT, CDR2 SNEGSKA (reference sequence). V shed 2 bases and J shed 1 base, with 12 bases lying between them. The chain's CDR3 is CSARQGWRSNQPQHF. The CDR3 DNA is TGCAGTGCTAGACAGGGGTGGAGGAGCAATCAGCCCCAGCATTTT.

A remark on this clonotype: Just one base apart from a much larger clone, this may be a read error. The rearrangement links TRBV10-3 to TRBJ2-2; possibly TRBD2 for D (6 bases). Looked up from germline, CDR1 is ENHRY and CDR2 is SYGVKD. The CDR3 sequence is 14 residues long. Here the CDR3 DNA reads TGTGCCATCAGTGAGGCCGGGACTCGCGGGGAGATGTTTTTT. Translated, it gives CAISEAGTRGEMFF.

The J gene is TRBJ1-5, the V gene TRBV7-9; 10 bases agree with TRBD1. The germline V gene encodes CDR1 SEHNR and CDR2 FQNEAQ (reference sequence). Trimming cost V 5 bases and J 9 bases; bases outside gene matches: 10. CDR3 length equals 15 residues. The CDR3 DNA is TGTGCCAGCAGCCCAGCCGGGACAGGGGCCCGGCCCCAGCATTTT. It codes for CASSPAGTGARPQHF.

The chain employs TRBV6-1 and TRBJ2-3; no clear D gene. Germline-derived CDR1 and CDR2 are MNHNS and SASEGT. CDR3 size: 13 residues. Trimming shortened V by 8 bases and J by 2 bases, and 11 bases separated the two germline ends. The CDR3 protein is CASRPAPTDTQYF. Here the CDR3 DNA reads TGTGCCAGCCGTCCGGCTCCCACAGATACGCAGTATTTT.

The CDR3 coding sequence is TGTGCCAGTAGTAGGGGGTTACAGATAAGCTCCTACAATGAGCAGTTCTTC. Amino acid sequence: CASSRGLQISSYNEQFF. The chain joins TRBV19 to TRBJ2-1, with D tentatively TRBD1 or TRBD2 (5 bases each). V was shortened by 4 bases and J by 0 bases, with 16 bases between the two germline ends. Germline CDR1 and CDR2: LNHDA and SQIVND (reference sequence). The CDR3 consists of 17 residues. The variable domain in full, with the rest retrieved from reference TRBV19 and TRBJ2-1, is DGGITQSPKYLFRKEGQNVTLSCEQNLNHDAMYWYRQDPGQGLRLIYYSQIVNDFQKGDIAEGYSVSREKKESFPLTVTSAQKNPTAFYLCASSRGLQISSYNEQFFGPGTRLTVL.

This clonotype was seen many times. CDR3 residues: CASTSGTAQETQYF. The CDR3 nucleotides are TGTGCCAGCACCTCCGGGACAGCCCAAGAGACCCAGTACTTC. The J gene is TRBJ2-5, the V gene TRBV7-9; 7 bases align to TRBD1. With 7 bases clipped from V and 1 base from J, the junction kept 6 bases outside the gene matches. Germline loops: CDR1 SEHNR, CDR2 FQNEAQ (reference sequence). The length of the CDR3 is 14 residues.

Of note for this clonotype: This may come from a read error, since a much larger clone is one base off. The chain recombines TRBV5-5 with TRBJ2-7; TRBD2 aligns across 8 bases. The V gene's germline CDR1 is SGHKS and CDR2 YYEKEE (reference sequence). There are 16 residues in the CDR3. The CDR3 DNA follows: TGTGTCAGCAGCTTTAGGACCAGCGGGAGCTCCTACGAGCAGTACTTC. Its protein product is CVSSFRTSGSSYEQYF.

This clonotype was seen only a few times. The rearrangement uses TRBV7-9 and TRBJ2-7; 9 bases are a match to TRBD1. CDR3 length equals 14 residues. Per the germline V gene, CDR1 is SEHNR and CDR2 is FQNEAQ (reference sequence). The ends lost 8 bases at V and 3 bases at J; junction bases unmatched: 8. The CDR3: CASGRDRVFYEQYF. The CDR3 DNA reads TGTGCCAGCGGACGGGACAGGGTCTTCTACGAGCAGTACTTC.

The chain couples TRBV7-9 to TRBJ2-5, with no clear D. V was clipped by 6 bases and J by 4 bases, with 15 bases between them. Germline assignment: CDR1 SEHNR and CDR2 FQNEAQ (reference sequence). The length of the CDR3 is 14 residues. The CDR3 protein is CASSKRGSGETQYF. DNA for the CDR3: TGTGCCAGCAGTAAGAGAGGATCCGGAGAGACCCAGTACTTC.

This chain links TRBV7-6 with TRBJ1-1; a weak D match, TRBD1 (6 bases). The CDR3 spans 16 residues. V was pared by 6 bases and J by 4 bases, with 21 bases between. Per the germline V gene, CDR1 is SGHVS and CDR2 is FNYEAQ. The CDR3 DNA follows: TGTGCCAGCAGACCTCCCTTCGGGGGCGGGAGCACTGAAGCTTTCTTT. Its protein is CASRPPFGGGSTEAFF.

This clonotype has ten or more counts. The chain is built from TRBV2 and TRBJ2-5, with a tentative D call TRBD2 (5 bases). The CDR3 length is 12 residues. CDR1 is SNHLY and CDR2 is FYNNEI in the germline V gene. Trimming removed 3 bases at V and 5 bases at J, with 7 bases between. CDR3 coding DNA: TGTGCCAGCAGTGACCGGACTGAGACCCAGTACTTC. Amino acid sequence: CASSDRTETQYF.

V gene TRBV12-5 combines with J gene TRBJ2-5; D is perhaps TRBD2 (5 bases). The CDR3 is 14 residues long. V lost 0 bases, J lost 5 bases, and 10 bases lay in between. Germline CDR1 reads LGHNT; CDR2 reads FRNRAP. CDR3 DNA: TGTGCTAGTGGTTTGGTTAGGACGGGGGAGACCCAGTACTTC. It is translated as CASGLVRTGETQYF.

Many counts were recorded for this clonotype. The rearrangement uses TRBV10-3 and TRBJ2-7, with 10 bases lining up with TRBD2. V lost 10 bases and J lost 0; bases outside the gene matches: 12. Looked up from germline, CDR1 is ENHRY and CDR2 is SYGVKD. The CDR3 covers 16 residues. The CDR3 spells CATSRTSGGLSYEQYF. DNA of the CDR3: TGTGCCACCTCAAGGACTAGCGGAGGACTCTCCTACGAGCAGTACTTC.

The gene calls are TRBV6-9 and TRBJ1-1, with 9 bases aligning to TRBD1. V shed 4 bases, J shed 1 base, and the junction held 7 bases outside the gene matches. The CDR3 totals 16 residues. Germline V CDR1 and CDR2: MNHGY, SVAAGI. In nucleotides, the CDR3 is TGTGCCAGCAGTTGGAAACAGGGGGCGCCGAACACTGAAGCTTTCTTT. It yields the protein CASSWKQGAPNTEAFF.

The chain employs TRBV7-2 and TRBJ1-5; D unclear. Germline V gene data show CDR1 as SGHTA and CDR2 as FQGNSA. CDR3 length: 17 amino acids. Trimming pared 2 bases from V and 0 bases from J, leaving 14 bases between. CDR3 in DNA: TGTGCCAGCAGCTTATCCGCACAGCTCTATAGCAATCAGCCCCAGCATTTT. It translates to CASSLSAQLYSNQPQHF.

About this clonotype itself: This may be a read error: a much more frequent sequence differs by one nucleotide. The chain has TRBV6-1 and TRBJ2-1, with 9 bases lining up with TRBD2. There are 17 residues in the CDR3. Germline assignment: CDR1 MNHNS and CDR2 SASEGT. The CDR3 DNA reads as TGTGCCAGGAGTGAACCGGGGCGGGGGGGCCGAGGGGATGAGCAGTTCTTC. It codes for CARSEPGRGGRGDEQFF.

At least ten counts were recorded for this clonotype. The gene calls are TRBV20-1 and TRBJ1-1, with D possibly TRBD1 on 5 matching bases. V gave up 3 bases and J gave up 1 base, with 6 bases separating them. The CDR3 has 12 residues. Germline V gives CDR1 DFQATT, CDR2 SNEGSKA (reference sequence). CDR3 loop: CSARTENTEAFF. As DNA, the CDR3 is TGCAGTGCTAGGACAGAGAACACTGAAGCTTTCTTT.

This clonotype has ten or more counts. The V and J genes are TRBV20-1 and TRBJ2-4, with unresolved D. The CDR3 totals 13 residues. Germline assignment: CDR1 DFQATT and CDR2 SNEGSKA (reference sequence). Trimming removed 3 bases at V and 2 bases at J, with 8 bases between. CDR3 region: CSARGLTKNIQYF. CDR3 nucleotides: TGCAGTGCTAGGGGTTTGACCAAAAACATTCAGTACTTC.

This clonotype was recorded once. At one of its ends the junction is not consistent with the germline gene, which may arise from a read error. The J gene is TRBJ2-3, the V gene TRBV30; no firm D call. Germline CDR1 reads GTSNPN; CDR2 reads SVGIG (reference sequence). This CDR3 region has 14 residues. CDR3 residues: CAWSVGGFTDTQYF. The CDR3 coding sequence is TGTGCATGGAGTGTCGGCGGCTTCACAGATACGCAGTATTTT.

This clonotype appeared a few times. The chain links TRBV20-1 to TRBJ2-1; D unclear. Germline values: CDR1 DFQATT, CDR2 SNEGSKA (reference sequence). The length of the CDR3 is 14 residues. Trimming stripped 5 bases from V and 4 bases from J, with 15 bases between. The DNA for the CDR3 is TGCAGTGCTGGGCCGGTGCTCGAATACAATGAGCAGTTCTTC. It translates to CSAGPVLEYNEQFF.

This clonotype was detected a few times. V gene TRBV4-1 combines with J gene TRBJ2-7; D perhaps matches TRBD2 (6 bases). The CDR3 loop spans 13 amino acids. CDR1 and CDR2 (germline): MGHRA, YSYEKL. Between the trimmed V and J ends, which lost 4 bases and 2 bases, there was a span of 9 bases. CDR3 bases: TGCGCCAGCAGCCGGACTACAACCTACGAGCAGTACTTC. Translation: CASSRTTTYEQYF.

This clonotype was picked up many times. This chain uses TRBV7-9 with TRBJ2-7; TRBD2 matches at 14 bases. Germline-derived CDR1 and CDR2 are SEHNR and FQNEAQ (reference sequence). The trim removed 4 bases at V and 5 bases at J, leaving 4 bases unmatched. The CDR3 loop spans 15 amino acids. CDR3 sequence reads: CASSYGLAGGHEQYF. The CDR3 DNA reads TGTGCCAGCAGCTACGGACTAGCGGGAGGCCACGAGCAGTACTTC.

This clonotype appeared many times. The CDR3 sequence is CSAYQAAGNTIYF. The DNA for the CDR3 is TGCAGTGCTTATCAGGCTGCGGGAAACACCATATATTTT. The chain joins TRBV20-1 to TRBJ1-3; D uncertain. This CDR3 has 13 amino acids. Trimming cost V 5 bases and J 4 bases, with 12 bases left between them. CDR1 is DFQATT and CDR2 is SNEGSKA in the germline V gene (reference sequence).

This clonotype showed up many times. The gene calls are TRBV18 and TRBJ2-5; D not resolved. The germline gives CDR1 KGHSH, CDR2 LQKENI. V lost 5 bases and J lost 2, with 9 bases in between. CDR3 size: 13 residues. The CDR3 loop is CASSKTEQETQYF. The CDR3 coding sequence is TGTGCCAGCTCAAAGACGGAACAAGAGACCCAGTACTTC.

This clonotype was counted many times. This chain links TRBV18 with TRBJ2-5, with 7 bases matching TRBD1. CDR1 and CDR2 (germline): KGHSH, LQKENI. This CDR3 region has 14 residues. The J segment lost 2 bases and the V segment lost 4 bases, leaving 4 bases of the junction unmatched. The CDR3 DNA reads as TGTGCCAGCTCACTGGGACAGCAGCAAGAGACCCAGTACTTC. Translated: CASSLGQQQETQYF. The full variable domain, rest sourced from reference TRBV18 and TRBJ2-5, is NAGVMQNPRHLVRRRGQEARLRCSPMKGHSHVYWYRQLPEEGLKFMVYLQKENIIDESGMPKERFSAEFPKEGPSILRIQQVVRGDSAAYFCASSLGQQQETQYFGPGTRLLVL.

Only one count was recorded for this clonotype. This clone may be a read error of a much larger clone one base away. V and J are TRBV3-1 and TRBJ1-2, with 7 bases that match TRBD1. The germline gives CDR1 LGHDT, CDR2 YNNKEL (reference sequence). The CDR3 contains 16 residues. The CDR3 spells CASGQDGTALHYGYTF. In DNA form, the CDR3 reads TGTGCCAGCGGCCAAGATGGGACAGCCCTCCACTATGGCTACACCTTC.

This clonotype was counted only a few times. The J gene is TRBJ1-6, the V gene TRBV7-9; D is uncertain. Per the germline V gene, CDR1 is SEHNR and CDR2 is FQNEAQ (reference sequence). The germline V and J ends were trimmed by 2 bases and 8 bases, with 10 bases remaining between them. This CDR3 contains 14 residues. As DNA, the CDR3 is TGTGCCAGCAGCTTATCTGGGTTGGATTCACCCCTCCACTTT. Its protein product is CASSLSGLDSPLHF. Variable domain in full (rest from reference TRBV7-9 and TRBJ1-6): DTGVSQNPRHKITKRGQNVTFRCDPISEHNRLYWYRQTLGQGPEFLTYFQNEAQLEKSRLLSDRFSAERPKGSFSTLEIQRTEQGDSAMYLCASSLSGLDSPLHFGNGTRLTVT.

This clonotype was observed at least ten times. The rearrangement links TRBV19 to TRBJ1-2; no firm D call. Deletions cut 7 bases from V and 1 base from J, with 10 bases between. The CDR3 is made up of 13 amino acids. Germline CDR1 is LNHDA and CDR2 is SQIVND (reference sequence). CDR3 amino acids: CASTHGDNYGYTF. For the CDR3, the DNA is TGTGCCAGTACCCACGGGGATAACTATGGCTACACCTTC.

This clonotype was recorded at least ten times. The chain links TRBV6-6 to TRBJ1-1, with 8 bases matching TRBD1. Trimming removed 0 bases from V and 1 base from J; junction bases left unmatched: 4. Germline-derived CDR1 and CDR2 are MNHNY and SVGAGI (reference sequence). CDR3 length equals 16 residues. The CDR3 protein is CASSYSNRGKNTEAFF. The CDR3 nucleotides are TGTGCCAGCAGTTACTCCAACAGGGGGAAGAACACTGAAGCTTTCTTT.